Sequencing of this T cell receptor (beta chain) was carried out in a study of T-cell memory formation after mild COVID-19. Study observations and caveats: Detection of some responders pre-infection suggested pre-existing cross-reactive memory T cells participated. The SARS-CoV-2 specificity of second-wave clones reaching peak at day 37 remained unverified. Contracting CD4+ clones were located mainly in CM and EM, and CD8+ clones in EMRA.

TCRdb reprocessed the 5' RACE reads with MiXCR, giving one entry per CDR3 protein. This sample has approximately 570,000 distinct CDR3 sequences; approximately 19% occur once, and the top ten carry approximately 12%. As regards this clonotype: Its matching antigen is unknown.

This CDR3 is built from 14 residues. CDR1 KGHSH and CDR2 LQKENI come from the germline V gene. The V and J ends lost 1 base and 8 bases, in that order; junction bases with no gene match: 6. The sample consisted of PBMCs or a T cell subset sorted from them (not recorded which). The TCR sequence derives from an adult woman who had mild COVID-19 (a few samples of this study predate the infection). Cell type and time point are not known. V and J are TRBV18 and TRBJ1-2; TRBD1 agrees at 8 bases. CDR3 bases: TGTGCCAGCTCACCACTCCGGGACAGGTCCGGCTACACCTTC. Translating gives CASSPLRDRSGYTF.